A selection of T cell receptor beta chains follows, all from one sample in a study of T-cell memory formation after mild COVID-19. TCRdb itself ran the 5' RACE reads through MiXCR, one entry per CDR3 protein. This sample has 90,000 to 120,000 distinct CDR3 sequences, with around an eighth found just once. Input material: PBMCs or a T cell subset sorted from them (not recorded which). These receptor sequences come from a young man who had mild COVID-19 (a few samples of this study predate the infection). Cell type and time point are not known. The CDR3 runs from the conserved cysteine through the conserved F or W. The size of a clone is reported for some rows only, either as once, few or many, or as a class for expanded clones.

cdr3_aa | j_call | clone_size | v_call | cdr3_length
CASSEPTGSGANVLTF | TRBJ2-6 | few | TRBV6-1 | 16
CASSQTYRGQETQYF | TRBJ2-5 | few | TRBV27 | 15
CASSSLGSYNEQFF | TRBJ2-1 | many | TRBV7-2 | 14
CASSGGTGYEQYF | TRBJ2-7 | - | TRBV2 | 13
CASSDDGHETQYF | TRBJ2-5 | many | TRBV9 | 13
CASSPGRNYYNEQFF | TRBJ2-1 | - | TRBV10-1 | 15
CASSYSGVTEAFF | TRBJ1-1 | few | TRBV6-2/TRBV6-3 | 13
CASSQRGISLAGGGNEQFF | TRBJ2-1 | few | TRBV5-1 | 19
CASSLPGDPTQHF | TRBJ1-5 | few | TRBV5-6 | 13
CASSLENHNEQFF | TRBJ2-1 | - | TRBV4-1 | 13
CASSQAGQGTQPQHF | TRBJ1-5 | few | TRBV3-1 | 15
CASTQGGQGFSPLHF | TRBJ1-6 | few | TRBV4-1 | 15
CASSKVWESCSYNEQFF | TRBJ2-1 | many | TRBV21-1 | 17
CSARDLGLLTDTQYF | TRBJ2-3 | - | TRBV20-1 | 15
CASSQETGANYGYTF | TRBJ1-2 | few | TRBV4-3 | 15
CASSQVTPSDYGYTF | TRBJ1-2 | few | TRBV4-2 | 15
CSAIQGSSYNEQFF | TRBJ2-1 | few | TRBV20-1 | 14
CASRGKGIACNSNQPQHF | TRBJ1-5 | - | TRBV25-1 | 18
CSVAFSYNEQFF | TRBJ2-1 | many | TRBV29-1 | 12
CSARHWRFEKLFF | TRBJ1-4 | few | TRBV20-1 | 13
CASSGVSEQFF | TRBJ2-1 | many | TRBV7-8 | 11
CASRGTGANQPQHF | TRBJ1-5 | few | TRBV7-9 | 14
CASSPGTYTSTDTQYF | TRBJ2-3 | few | TRBV9 | 16
CASSHLAGGRYEQYF | TRBJ2-7 | many | TRBV4-1 | 15
CASSLVVGGAGEQFF | TRBJ2-1 | - | TRBV5-1 | 15
CASSQATGLDSPLHF | TRBJ1-6 | many | TRBV4-1 | 15
CASSDRWRGYNEQFF | TRBJ2-1 | - | TRBV2 | 15
CASSPRQGAPETQYF | TRBJ2-5 | - | TRBV7-9 | 15
CASSPGRQGVYEQYF | TRBJ2-7 | many | TRBV5-5 | 15
CASSRLGVQGATEAFF | TRBJ1-1 | - | TRBV4-3 | 16
CASSQVAASSYEQYF | TRBJ2-7 | - | TRBV4-3 | 15
CASSLVLAGGLGAKNIQYF | TRBJ2-4 | few | TRBV7-8 | 19
CASKVAGGPFNEQFF | TRBJ2-1 | - | TRBV7-3 | 15
CASSRTGGEYGYTF | TRBJ1-2 | few | TRBV7-2 | 14
CASTTGVVGTEAFF | TRBJ1-1 | few | TRBV12-3/TRBV12-4 | 14
CASSFSGRNEQFF | TRBJ2-1 | - | TRBV7-2 | 13
CASSQGGRDNEQFF | TRBJ2-1 | few | TRBV4-1 | 14
CASSQEVRRQSNYGYTF | TRBJ1-2 | - | TRBV4-1 | 17
CSARYSNQPQHF | TRBJ1-5 | - | TRBV20-1 | 12
CATSLTGTDRQETQYF | TRBJ2-5 | few | TRBV24-1 | 16
CASSPGQSYTEAFF | TRBJ1-1 | many | TRBV6-5 | 14
CATTPSGQGSDF | TRBJ1-5 | - | TRBV15 | 12
CASSSGGSNEQFF | TRBJ2-1 | - | TRBV11-3 | 13
CASSRDRVFGQETQYF | TRBJ2-5 | - | TRBV5-5 | 16
CASSLGDRPYEQYF | TRBJ2-7 | many | TRBV7-9 | 14
CASSPPGQNKQETQYF | TRBJ2-5 | many | TRBV18 | 16
CASSLAGGPGDTQYF | TRBJ2-3 | few | TRBV12-3/TRBV12-4 | 15
CASSYGIEQFF | TRBJ2-1 | - | TRBV6-2/TRBV6-3 | 11